These T cell receptor beta chains were read from a single sample in a study of molecular identifiers for immune sequencing clone quantification. TCRdb fed the PCR reads into MiXCR, producing one record per CDR3 protein. Altogether 460,000 or so distinct CDR3 sequences are present, about 26% being singletons, with the ten largest covering over 0.6%. Sequenced sample: naive CD8+ T cells from blood, with Jurkat cell RNA spiked in. The receptors shown here come from a human donor in good health. Some libraries in this study had Jurkat cell RNA spiked in. Both conserved end residues are part of each CDR3. The order of the fields is V gene, D gene, clone size, CDR3 length, J gene, CDR3 protein, CDR3 DNA. D genes are given only for firm matches. For some rows the clone size is stated as once, few or many, or as a class when expanded; others skip it.

V gene: TRBV7-9; D gene: TRBD2; clone size: few; CDR3 length: 15; J gene: TRBJ2-5; CDR3 protein: CASSRGLGDQETQYF; CDR3 DNA: TGTGCCAGCAGCAGGGGACTAGGCGATCAAGAGACCCAGTACTTC
V gene: TRBV7-2; D gene: -; clone size: many; CDR3 length: 16; J gene: TRBJ1-5; CDR3 protein: CASSPDRRDSNQPQHF; CDR3 DNA: TGTGCCAGCAGCCCCGACAGAAGAGATAGCAATCAGCCCCAGCATTTT
V gene: TRBV27; D gene: -; clone size: few; CDR3 length: 14; J gene: TRBJ2-7; CDR3 protein: CASSWAGSSYEQYF; CDR3 DNA: TGTGCCAGCAGTTGGGCAGGGAGCTCCTACGAGCAGTACTTC
V gene: TRBV6-5; D gene: -; clone size: -; CDR3 length: 11; J gene: TRBJ2-3; CDR3 protein: CASMGGDTQYF; CDR3 DNA: TGTGCCAGCATGGGGGGAGATACGCAGTATTTT
V gene: TRBV6-2/TRBV6-3; D gene: -; clone size: -; CDR3 length: 13; J gene: TRBJ2-7; CDR3 protein: CASSWVNTYEQYF; CDR3 DNA: TGTGCCAGCAGTTGGGTGAACACCTACGAGCAGTACTTC
V gene: TRBV12-3/TRBV12-4; D gene: -; clone size: many; CDR3 length: 13; J gene: TRBJ1-2; CDR3 protein: CASSWPGGYGYTF; CDR3 DNA: TGTGCCAGCAGTTGGCCGGGTGGCTATGGCTACACCTTC
V gene: TRBV7-9; D gene: -; clone size: -; CDR3 length: 14; J gene: TRBJ2-7; CDR3 protein: CASSLGQGGCEQYF; CDR3 DNA: TGTGCCAGCAGCTTAGGTCAGGGCGGCTGCGAGCAGTACTTC
V gene: TRBV30; D gene: -; clone size: -; CDR3 length: 13; J gene: TRBJ1-1; CDR3 protein: CAWSFMPSTEAFF; CDR3 DNA: TGTGCCTGGAGTTTCATGCCGAGCACTGAAGCTTTCTTT
V gene: TRBV30; D gene: TRBD1; clone size: few; CDR3 length: 14; J gene: TRBJ1-4; CDR3 protein: CAWSTGTGDEKLFF; CDR3 DNA: TGTGCCTGGAGTACCGGGACAGGGGATGAAAAATTGTTTTTT
V gene: TRBV7-9; D gene: -; clone size: many; CDR3 length: 13; J gene: TRBJ2-7; CDR3 protein: CASSSDSSYEQYF; CDR3 DNA: TGTGCCAGCTCATCGGACAGCTCCTACGAGCAGTACTTC
V gene: TRBV27; D gene: -; clone size: few; CDR3 length: 15; J gene: TRBJ2-4; CDR3 protein: CASSFGRPTKNIQYF; CDR3 DNA: TGTGCCAGCAGTTTTGGGCGGCCTACCAAAAACATTCAGTACTTC
V gene: TRBV20-1; D gene: -; clone size: -; CDR3 length: 13; J gene: TRBJ1-1; CDR3 protein: CSAKTPLGAEAFF; CDR3 DNA: TGCAGTGCCAAGACCCCCCTCGGGGCTGAAGCTTTCTTT
V gene: TRBV30; D gene: -; clone size: -; CDR3 length: 13; J gene: TRBJ2-7; CDR3 protein: CARRDTGSYEQYF; CDR3 DNA: TGTGCCAGGAGAGATACAGGGAGCTACGAGCAGTACTTC
V gene: TRBV27; D gene: TRBD1; clone size: -; CDR3 length: 16; J gene: TRBJ1-5; CDR3 protein: CASSLLGPGGDQPQHF; CDR3 DNA: TGTGCCAGCAGTTTATTGGGCCCAGGGGGCGATCAGCCCCAGCATTTT
V gene: TRBV4-1; D gene: TRBD2; clone size: many; CDR3 length: 16; J gene: TRBJ2-7; CDR3 protein: CASRGGFGGELAGQYF; CDR3 DNA: TGCGCCAGCCGGGGGGGATTCGGCGGAGAACTAGCGGGGCAGTACTTC
V gene: TRBV10-3; D gene: TRBD2; clone size: few; CDR3 length: 18; J gene: TRBJ2-5; CDR3 protein: CAISEYGTSGHRQETQYF; CDR3 DNA: TGTGCCATCAGTGAGTATGGGACTAGCGGACACAGACAAGAGACCCAGTACTTC
V gene: TRBV7-9; D gene: TRBD2; clone size: -; CDR3 length: 16; J gene: TRBJ2-2; CDR3 protein: CASSNLAGGGTGELFF; CDR3 DNA: TGTGCCAGCAGCAACCTAGCGGGAGGCGGGACCGGGGAGCTGTTTTTT
V gene: TRBV5-5; D gene: -; clone size: many; CDR3 length: 15; J gene: TRBJ2-7; CDR3 protein: CASSWREASSYEQYF; CDR3 DNA: TGTGCCAGCAGCTGGAGGGAGGCTAGCTCCTACGAGCAGTACTTC
V gene: TRBV7-9; D gene: -; clone size: many; CDR3 length: 13; J gene: TRBJ1-1; CDR3 protein: CASRSVMNTEAFF; CDR3 DNA: TGTGCCAGCCGTTCTGTAATGAACACTGAAGCTTTCTTT
V gene: TRBV4-2; D gene: -; clone size: -; CDR3 length: 13; J gene: TRBJ1-1; CDR3 protein: CASSQDATDEAFF; CDR3 DNA: TGTGCCAGCAGCCAAGATGCGACCGATGAAGCTTTCTTT
V gene: TRBV4-1; D gene: -; clone size: once; CDR3 length: 15; J gene: TRBJ1-4; CDR3 protein: CASSQAYREREKLFF; CDR3 DNA: TGCGCCAGCAGCCAAGCTTACAGGGAAAGGGAAAAACTGTTTTTT
V gene: TRBV5-3; D gene: -; clone size: -; CDR3 length: 15; J gene: TRBJ2-7; CDR3 protein: CASSSRGFNSYEQCF; CDR3 DNA: TGTGCCAGCAGCTCGAGGGGTTTTAACTCCTACGAGCAGTGCTTC
V gene: TRBV20-1; D gene: TRBD1; clone size: many; CDR3 length: 15; J gene: TRBJ2-7; CDR3 protein: CSARDGGTGGGEQYF; CDR3 DNA: TGCAGTGCTAGAGATGGTGGGACAGGGGGAGGCGAGCAGTACTTC
V gene: TRBV6-2/TRBV6-3; D gene: -; clone size: -; CDR3 length: 15; J gene: TRBJ2-3; CDR3 protein: CASSYLGDSTDTQYF; CDR3 DNA: TGTGCCAGCAGTTACCTGGGAGATAGCACAGATACGCAGTATTTT
V gene: TRBV12-3/TRBV12-4; D gene: -; clone size: -; CDR3 length: 18; J gene: TRBJ2-5; CDR3 protein: CASSSPPSGPRGQETQYF; CDR3 DNA: TGTGCCAGCAGTTCCCCCCCGTCCGGGCCGCGGGGCCAAGAGACCCAGTACTTC
V gene: TRBV30; D gene: -; clone size: -; CDR3 length: 13; J gene: TRBJ1-1; CDR3 protein: CAWSLTGSTEAFF; CDR3 DNA: TGTGCCTGGAGTCTTACAGGATCAACTGAAGCTTTCTTT
V gene: TRBV5-1; D gene: -; clone size: -; CDR3 length: 14; J gene: TRBJ2-3; CDR3 protein: CASGVVADTDTQYF; CDR3 DNA: TGCGCCAGCGGCGTGGTAGCGGACACAGATACGCAGTATTTT
V gene: TRBV5-1; D gene: -; clone size: -; CDR3 length: 14; J gene: TRBJ2-5; CDR3 protein: CASSLALASETQYF; CDR3 DNA: TGCGCCAGCAGCTTGGCACTAGCCAGCGAGACCCAGTACTTC
V gene: TRBV6-6; D gene: -; clone size: many; CDR3 length: 15; J gene: TRBJ2-3; CDR3 protein: CASSSTPKITDTQYF; CDR3 DNA: TGTGCCAGCAGCAGTACCCCAAAAATCACAGATACGCAGTATTTT
V gene: TRBV11-2; D gene: TRBD2; clone size: few; CDR3 length: 20; J gene: TRBJ2-3; CDR3 protein: CASSRRPGLAGDTSTDTQYF; CDR3 DNA: TGTGCCAGCAGCAGGCGTCCGGGACTAGCGGGGGACACTAGCACAGATACGCAGTATTTT
V gene: TRBV9; D gene: TRBD1; clone size: -; CDR3 length: 16; J gene: TRBJ1-6; CDR3 protein: CASSVLDREPYSPLHF; CDR3 DNA: TGTGCCAGCAGCGTATTGGACAGGGAACCCTATTCACCCCTCCACTTT
V gene: TRBV13; D gene: TRBD1; clone size: many; CDR3 length: 17; J gene: TRBJ1-1; CDR3 protein: CASSPAGQGIWDTEAFF; CDR3 DNA: TGTGCCAGCAGCCCGGCCGGACAGGGTATATGGGACACTGAAGCTTTCTTT
V gene: TRBV3-1; D gene: TRBD2; clone size: -; CDR3 length: 18; J gene: TRBJ2-5; CDR3 protein: CASSQDVTLAGVQETQYF; CDR3 DNA: TGTGCCAGCAGCCAAGACGTTACCCTAGCGGGGGTCCAAGAGACCCAGTACTTC
V gene: TRBV7-2; D gene: -; clone size: once; CDR3 length: 15; J gene: TRBJ2-7; CDR3 protein: CASNFYLGGSYEQYF; CDR3 DNA: TGTGCCAGCAACTTCTATTTGGGGGGCTCCTACGAGCAGTACTTC
V gene: TRBV11-2; D gene: -; clone size: few; CDR3 length: 12; J gene: TRBJ2-1; CDR3 protein: CASSLVGVWQFF; CDR3 DNA: TGTGCCAGCAGCTTAGTGGGGGTGTGGCAGTTCTTC
V gene: TRBV5-3; D gene: -; clone size: -; CDR3 length: 15; J gene: TRBJ2-5; CDR3 protein: CASSSEVSPQETQYF; CDR3 DNA: TGTGCCAGCAGCTCGGAGGTCAGCCCCCAAGAGACCCAGTACTTC
V gene: TRBV6-6; D gene: -; clone size: -; CDR3 length: 15; J gene: TRBJ1-5; CDR3 protein: CASSYSIGAFQPQHF; CDR3 DNA: TGTGCCAGCAGTTACTCGATTGGGGCCTTTCAGCCCCAGCATTTT
V gene: TRBV6-6; D gene: -; clone size: many; CDR3 length: 14; J gene: TRBJ2-7; CDR3 protein: CASNLRENNYEQYF; CDR3 DNA: TGTGCCAGCAACCTCCGGGAGAATAACTACGAGCAGTACTTC
V gene: TRBV7-2; D gene: -; clone size: many; CDR3 length: 13; J gene: TRBJ2-7; CDR3 protein: CASSLTAYYEQYF; CDR3 DNA: TGTGCCAGCAGCCTGACAGCTTACTACGAGCAGTACTTC
V gene: TRBV9; D gene: -; clone size: many; CDR3 length: 16; J gene: TRBJ2-3; CDR3 protein: CASSVGAATPTDTQYF; CDR3 DNA: TGTGCCAGCAGCGTAGGGGCGGCTACCCCCACAGATACGCAGTATTTT
V gene: TRBV7-6; D gene: -; clone size: many; CDR3 length: 14; J gene: TRBJ2-5; CDR3 protein: CASTPGGSAETQYF; CDR3 DNA: TGTGCCAGCACCCCTGGCGGGTCCGCAGAGACCCAGTACTTC
V gene: TRBV28; D gene: -; clone size: many; CDR3 length: 17; J gene: TRBJ2-3; CDR3 protein: CASSLFVGRRSTDTQYF; CDR3 DNA: TGTGCCAGCAGTTTGTTCGTGGGCAGGAGAAGCACAGATACGCAGTATTTT
V gene: TRBV6-2/TRBV6-3; D gene: -; clone size: many; CDR3 length: 15; J gene: TRBJ2-5; CDR3 protein: CASSNQAGNQETQYF; CDR3 DNA: TGTGCCAGCAGTAACCAAGCCGGGAATCAAGAGACCCAGTACTTC
V gene: TRBV3-1; D gene: TRBD2; clone size: -; CDR3 length: 17; J gene: TRBJ2-3; CDR3 protein: CASSQDSKLALTDTQYF; CDR3 DNA: TGTGCCAGCAGCCAAGATAGTAAACTAGCGCTTACAGATACGCAGTATTTT
V gene: TRBV6-5; D gene: -; clone size: many; CDR3 length: 17; J gene: TRBJ1-6; CDR3 protein: CASSFLTVSSYNSPLHF; CDR3 DNA: TGTGCCAGCAGTTTCCTGACAGTCAGCTCCTATAATTCACCCCTCCACTTT
V gene: TRBV6-5; D gene: TRBD1; clone size: few; CDR3 length: 17; J gene: TRBJ2-6; CDR3 protein: CASSYSGTASGANVLTF; CDR3 DNA: TGTGCCAGCAGTTACTCCGGGACAGCCTCTGGGGCCAACGTCCTGACTTTC
V gene: TRBV7-8; D gene: -; clone size: many; CDR3 length: 13; J gene: TRBJ1-1; CDR3 protein: CASSPVRGTEAFF; CDR3 DNA: TGTGCCAGCAGCCCCGTTCGAGGCACTGAAGCTTTCTTT
V gene: TRBV10-3; D gene: -; clone size: -; CDR3 length: 16; J gene: TRBJ1-2; CDR3 protein: CAISETRREVLYGYTF; CDR3 DNA: TGTGCCATCAGTGAAACCCGGCGGGAAGTCCTCTATGGCTACACCTTC
V gene: TRBV28; D gene: -; clone size: many; CDR3 length: 13; J gene: TRBJ2-3; CDR3 protein: CASRSQGTDTQYF; CDR3 DNA: TGTGCCAGCAGGTCACAGGGCACAGATACGCAGTATTTT
V gene: TRBV29-1; D gene: TRBD1; clone size: -; CDR3 length: 14; J gene: TRBJ2-1; CDR3 protein: CSVGTGSLGDEQFF; CDR3 DNA: TGCAGCGTCGGGACAGGGTCGTTGGGTGATGAGCAGTTCTTC
V gene: TRBV6-5; D gene: TRBD2; clone size: few; CDR3 length: 16; J gene: TRBJ2-1; CDR3 protein: CASSSYGLAGGNEQFF; CDR3 DNA: TGTGCCAGCAGTTCCTACGGGCTAGCGGGGGGCAATGAGCAGTTCTTC
V gene: TRBV7-9; D gene: -; clone size: -; CDR3 length: 12; J gene: TRBJ1-1; CDR3 protein: CASSSTALEAFF; CDR3 DNA: TGTGCCAGCAGCTCGACGGCTCTGGAAGCTTTCTTT
V gene: TRBV6-5; D gene: TRBD1; clone size: few; CDR3 length: 16; J gene: TRBJ2-7; CDR3 protein: CASSYSDRTGGYEQYF; CDR3 DNA: TGTGCCAGCAGTTACTCCGATCGGACAGGAGGCTACGAGCAGTACTTC
V gene: TRBV12-3/TRBV12-4; D gene: TRBD1; clone size: few; CDR3 length: 15; J gene: TRBJ1-5; CDR3 protein: CASRLTGEEGQPQHF; CDR3 DNA: TGTGCCAGCAGACTGACAGGGGAGGAGGGTCAGCCCCAGCATTTT
V gene: TRBV7-9; D gene: -; clone size: -; CDR3 length: 15; J gene: TRBJ1-5; CDR3 protein: CARRPGQGVHQPPHF; CDR3 DNA: TGTGCCCGCCGCCCCGGCCAGGGTGTCCATCAGCCCCCGCATTTT
V gene: TRBV20-1; D gene: -; clone size: many; CDR3 length: 13; J gene: TRBJ2-7; CDR3 protein: CSARPTGFYEQYF; CDR3 DNA: TGCAGTGCTAGACCCACAGGGTTCTACGAGCAGTACTTC
V gene: TRBV30; D gene: TRBD1; clone size: once; CDR3 length: 15; J gene: TRBJ2-3; CDR3 protein: CAWSPQGALTDTQYF; CDR3 DNA: TGTGCCTGGAGTCCCCAGGGGGCCCTCACAGATACGCAGTATTTT
V gene: TRBV7-7; D gene: -; clone size: few; CDR3 length: 16; J gene: TRBJ2-2; CDR3 protein: CASSSPHGASTGELFF; CDR3 DNA: TGTGCCAGCAGCTCCCCCCATGGGGCCTCCACCGGGGAGCTGTTTTTT
V gene: TRBV7-2; D gene: TRBD2; clone size: -; CDR3 length: 21; J gene: TRBJ2-1; CDR3 protein: CASSLGLAFFLTAGKSNEQFF; CDR3 DNA: TGTGCCAGCAGCTTAGGACTAGCTTTTTTTCTCACCGCCGGGAAAAGCAATGAGCAGTTCTTC
V gene: TRBV19; D gene: TRBD2; clone size: -; CDR3 length: 15; J gene: TRBJ2-1; CDR3 protein: CASTWSSGGAHEQFF; CDR3 DNA: TGTGCCAGTACCTGGTCTAGCGGGGGGGCCCATGAGCAGTTCTTC